These 26 T cell receptor beta chains originate from one sample sequenced in a study of T cell changes during pregnancy in multiple sclerosis. Profiled with immunoSEQ multiplex PCR; TCRdb holds only in-frame clones, not every one. Of approximately 90,000 clones in the sample, approximately 90% were seen once. The sample in question was peripheral blood, obtained before pregnancy. These receptors were taken from a female donor with multiple sclerosis, enrolled in a pregnancy study.

This clone was seen just once. The rearrangement uses TRBV9 and TRBJ2-7; 7 bases are a match to TRBD1. The ends lost 1 base at V and 6 bases at J; junction bases unmatched: 7. The germline gives CDR1 SGDLS, CDR2 YYNGEE. This CDR3 region has 14 residues. CDR3 loop: CASSVSYRGPEQYF. The CDR3 DNA reads TGTGCCAGCAGCGTATCGTACAGGGGTCCCGAGCAGTACTTC.

In this sample, this clone turned up a few times. The chain couples TRBV7-3 to TRBJ2-2; 10 positions agree with TRBD1. CDR1 SGHTA and CDR2 FQGTGA come from the germline V gene. V gave up 4 bases and J gave up 3 bases; unmatched junction bases: 11. CDR3 length: 18 amino acids. CDR3 region: CASSSGGQGIWDTGELFF. DNA for the CDR3: TGTGCCAGCAGCTCTGGGGGACAGGGGATTTGGGACACCGGGGAGCTGTTTTTT.

The chain has TRBV27 and TRBJ1-6; TRBD1 might be the D (5 bases). The CDR3 consists of 13 residues. V was shortened by 1 base and J by 17 bases, with 15 bases between the two germline ends. The germline V gene has CDR1 MNHEY and CDR2 SMNVEV (reference sequence). Here the CDR3 reads CASSLFRGQSFHF. DNA for the CDR3: TGTGCCAGCAGTTTATTTAGGGGCCAAAGCTTCCACTTT.

The V call is TRBV7-2, the J call TRBJ1-5; D possibly corresponds to TRBD1 (6 bases). The CDR3 is made up of 17 amino acids. The germline V gene has CDR1 SGHTA and CDR2 FQGNSA. V gave up 1 base and J gave up 2 bases, with 15 bases separating them. For the CDR3, the DNA is TGTGCCAGCAGCTTAGGGCCGCCAGGGGTCGGCAATCAGCCCCAGCATTTT. Translated: CASSLGPPGVGNQPQHF.

The chain employs TRBV18 and TRBJ2-2; tentative D call: TRBD2 (5 bases). The CDR3 runs to 16 residues. CDR1 and CDR2 (germline): KGHSH, LQKENI. Trimming removed 8 bases from V and 0 bases from J, with 16 bases in between. The DNA of the CDR3 is TGTGCCAGCCTACCCAATGGGAGATCGAACACCGGGGAGCTGTTTTTT. This sequence encodes CASLPNGRSNTGELFF.

The chain is built from TRBV5-4 and TRBJ2-3, with 9 bases lining up with TRBD2. V shed 0 bases and J 1 base; nucleotides not matched to a gene: 0. The CDR3 is made up of 15 amino acids. The V gene's germline CDR1 is SGHNT and CDR2 YYREEE (reference sequence). In DNA, the CDR3 is TGTGCCAGCAGCTTGGCTAGCGGGGGCACAGATACGCAGTATTTT. This translates into CASSLASGGTDTQYF.

The chain employs TRBV4-3 and TRBJ2-2, with TRBD2 matching over 14 bases. With V trimmed by 0 bases and J by 4 bases, 1 base remained unmatched. CDR1 is LGHNA, CDR2 YSLEER, per germline. The CDR3 is 17 residues long. The CDR3 spells CASSQETSGGATGELFF. CDR3 DNA sequence: TGCGCCAGCAGCCAAGAGACTAGCGGGGGGGCCACCGGGGAGCTGTTTTTT.

CDR3 sequence reads: CSVEDRGTGGFYGYTF. The CDR3 DNA follows: TGCAGCGTTGAAGATCGGGGGACAGGGGGATTCTATGGCTACACCTTC. The J gene is TRBJ1-2, the V gene TRBV29-1; TRBD1 agrees at 11 bases. The CDR3 has 16 residues. The V and J ends lost 0 bases and 4 bases, in that order; junction bases with no gene match: 7. Germline V CDR1 and CDR2: SQVTM, ANQGSEA.

V is TRBV6-6 and J is TRBJ1-5; D is possibly TRBD1 (5 bases). The CDR3 covers 15 residues. V lost 4 bases and J 3 bases, leaving 13 bases between the germline ends. CDR1 MNHNY and CDR2 SVGAGI come from the germline V gene (reference sequence). The CDR3 is CASSLTGGNNQPQHF. The CDR3 DNA sequence: TGTGCCAGCAGTTTAACGGGGGGGAACAATCAGCCCCAGCATTTT.

The chain carries TRBV7-6 and TRBJ2-2, with D possibly TRBD2 on 5 matching bases. Trimming left V 1 base short and J 4 bases short, with 16 bases between. The CDR3 has 17 residues. CDR1 SGHVS and CDR2 FNYEAQ come from the germline V gene. The CDR3 is CASSLDRLAITTGELFF. Here the CDR3 DNA reads TGTGCCAGCAGCTTAGATCGCCTAGCTATTACCACCGGGGAGCTGTTTTTT. The full variable domain, rest sourced from reference TRBV7-6 and TRBJ2-2, is GAGVSQSPRYKVTKRGQDVALRCDPISGHVSLYWYRQALGQGPEFLTYFNYEAQQDKSGLPNDRFSAERPEGSISTLTIQRTEQRDSAMYRCASSLDRLAITTGELFFGEGSRLTVL.

This clone is a singleton in its sample. The chain employs TRBV12-5 and TRBJ2-4; the match to TRBD1 covers 7 bases. The junction had 6 bases not matched to a gene; V was cut back by 0 bases and J by 4 bases. CDR1 is LGHNT and CDR2 is FRNRAP in the germline V gene. The CDR3 has 16 residues. CDR3 in amino acids: CASGLVVGDRKNIQYF. The CDR3 DNA follows: TGTGCTAGTGGTTTGGTAGTGGGGGACAGAAAAAACATTCAGTACTTC.

The chain links TRBV5-1 to TRBJ2-7, with 7 positions matching TRBD2. Trimming took 4 bases from V and 1 from J; bases not matched to a gene: 14. The CDR3 has 17 residues. Germline V gives CDR1 SGHRS, CDR2 YFSETQ. Here the CDR3 reads CASSKGGLARPSYEQYF. As DNA, the CDR3 is TGCGCCAGCAGCAAGGGAGGGCTAGCCCGACCTTCCTACGAGCAGTACTTC.

The chain links TRBV9 to TRBJ1-1; D not resolved. The CDR3 runs to 13 residues. Trimming removed 7 bases at V and 4 bases at J, with 14 bases between. The germline V gene has CDR1 SGDLS and CDR2 YYNGEE. CDR3 bases: TGTGCCAGCGCCGGTGGTAGAGGCACTGAAGCTTTCTTT. Encoded protein: CASAGGRGTEAFF.

The chain recombines TRBV25-1 with TRBJ1-1, with D unclear. Germline V gene lookup returns CDR1 MGHDK and CDR2 SYGVNS. The V gene lost 5 bases and the J gene lost 1 base, with 8 bases spanning the gap. This CDR3 spans 13 amino acids. The CDR3 DNA sequence: TGTGCCAGCAGTCTCGGAGGGAACACTGAAGCTTTCTTT. Protein sequence: CASSLGGNTEAFF.

This chain connects TRBV5-8 to TRBJ2-4, with a weak D call TRBD1 (6 bases). Germline V gene data show CDR1 as SGHTS and CDR2 as YDEGEE. This CDR3 is 14 amino acids long. Trimming removed 10 bases from V and 2 bases from J, with 16 bases in between. The CDR3 loop reads CAGLGRGTKNIQYF. In DNA form, the CDR3 reads TGTGCCGGATTGGGCAGGGGAACCAAAAACATTCAGTACTTC.

The rearrangement joins TRBV28 to TRBJ2-7; TRBD2 aligns across 11 bases. The CDR3 length is 17 residues. J was trimmed by 4 bases and V by 2 bases; bases with no gene match: 10. From germline, CDR1 is MDHEN and CDR2 SYDVKM. The CDR3 reads CASSLENGLAGMYEQYF. CDR3 sequence (DNA): TGTGCCAGCAGTTTAGAAAATGGACTAGCGGGTATGTACGAGCAGTACTTC.

This chain connects TRBV6-6 to TRBJ2-2, with D tentatively TRBD1 (6 bases). V was shortened by 6 bases and J by 6 bases, with 17 bases between the two germline ends. CDR1 and CDR2 (germline): MNHNY, SVGAGI (reference sequence). The CDR3 loop spans 15 amino acids. This CDR3 reads CASRKNRDTAGELFF. The CDR3 bases are TGTGCCAGCAGGAAGAACAGGGATACGGCCGGGGAGCTGTTTTTT.

The J gene is TRBJ1-5, the V gene TRBV19; the match to TRBD1 covers 9 bases. The CDR3 sequence is 14 residues long. Germline assignment: CDR1 LNHDA and CDR2 SQIVND (reference sequence). J lost 3 bases, V lost 9 bases, and 6 bases had no gene match. CDR3 nucleotide sequence: TGTGCCAGCTGGGACAGGGCCCTCAATCAGCCCCAGCATTTT. Residues: CASWDRALNQPQHF.

V is TRBV18 and J is TRBJ2-1; 8 nucleotides line up with TRBD1. Unmatched junction bases numbered 8, after V lost 5 bases and J lost 8 bases. The CDR3 spans 14 residues. Looked up from germline, CDR1 is KGHSH and CDR2 is LQKENI. CDR3 nucleotide sequence: TGTGCCAGCTCATCCGGACAGGGTTTGGATGAGCAGTTCTTC. Protein sequence: CASSSGQGLDEQFF.

This clone has just one count. V is TRBV27 and J is TRBJ2-3, with TRBD2 matching over 8 bases. The length of the CDR3 is 15 residues. Germline V gene data show CDR1 as MNHEY and CDR2 as SMNVEV (reference sequence). V trimming: 7 bases; J trimming: 2 bases; junction bases outside the gene matches: 8. For the CDR3, the DNA is TGTGCCAGCACGGGGGGGGCGCGTTCCACAGATACGCAGTATTTT. Its translation is CASTGGARSTDTQYF.

The V call is TRBV5-4, the J call TRBJ1-2; D uncertain. The germline V gene encodes CDR1 SGHNT and CDR2 YYREEE (reference sequence). The V gene lost 0 bases and the J gene lost 2 bases, with 5 bases spanning the gap. The CDR3 has 13 residues. Here the CDR3 reads CASSLGQNYGYTF. CDR3 sequence (DNA): TGTGCCAGCAGCTTGGGGCAGAACTATGGCTACACCTTC.

This clone was picked up one time. V and J are TRBV11-2 and TRBJ2-7; D is possibly TRBD1 (6 bases). This CDR3 has 15 residues. Trimming cost V 2 bases and J 0 bases, with 11 bases left between them. The germline CDR1 and CDR2 sequences are SGHAT and FQNNGV. CDR3 protein: CASSLSQGSSYEQYF. In DNA, the CDR3 is TGTGCCAGCAGCTTAAGCCAGGGGAGCTCCTACGAGCAGTACTTC.

J is TRBJ2-1 and V is TRBV5-1, with 7 bases matching TRBD1. Germline CDR1 reads SGHRS; CDR2 reads YFSETQ. This CDR3 has 15 residues. Trimming took 0 bases from V and 8 from J; bases not matched to a gene: 8. In DNA, the CDR3 is TGCGCCAGCAGCTTGGCCGGAAGAGGGGGCGATGAGCAGTTCTTC. Translation gives CASSLAGRGGDEQFF.

The chain is built from TRBV2 and TRBJ2-1; D perhaps matches TRBD2 (6 bases). CDR1 is SNHLY, CDR2 FYNNEI, per germline. The CDR3 runs 14 residues. V was trimmed by 7 bases and J by 9 bases, leaving 19 bases between them. CDR3 DNA: TGTGCCAGCATTCCGGGACTCCCTCTCGCTGAGCAGTTCTTC. Protein sequence: CASIPGLPLAEQFF.

The V gene is TRBV7-9, the J gene TRBJ1-5; 8 bases line up with TRBD1. V lost 2 bases, J lost 1 base, and 4 bases stayed unmatched. This CDR3 comprises 16 residues. Per germline, CDR1 SEHNR and CDR2 FQNEAQ (reference sequence). DNA for the CDR3: TGTGCCAGCAGCTTATTTGGACAGGGAAGCAATCAGCCCCAGCATTTT. It codes for CASSLFGQGSNQPQHF.

CDR3 residues: CASSLWTGGNEQYF. The CDR3 coding sequence is TGCGCCAGCAGCTTATGGACAGGGGGGAACGAGCAGTACTTC. V gene TRBV5-1 combines with J gene TRBJ2-7; 10 bases align to TRBD1. CDR3 length: 14 residues. The ends lost 2 bases at V and 5 bases at J; junction bases unmatched: 4. Germline CDR1 is SGHRS and CDR2 is YFSETQ.